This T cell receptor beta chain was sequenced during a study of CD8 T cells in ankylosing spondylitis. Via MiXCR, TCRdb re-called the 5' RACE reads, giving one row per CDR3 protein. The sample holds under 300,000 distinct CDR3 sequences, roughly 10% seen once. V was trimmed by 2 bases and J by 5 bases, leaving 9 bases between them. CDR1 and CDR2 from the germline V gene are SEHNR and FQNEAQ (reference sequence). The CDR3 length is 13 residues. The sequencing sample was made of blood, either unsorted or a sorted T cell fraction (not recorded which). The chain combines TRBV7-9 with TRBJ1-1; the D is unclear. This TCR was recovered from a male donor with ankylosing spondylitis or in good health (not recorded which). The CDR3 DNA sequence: TGTGCCAGCAGCTTAAGCAGTTTGACTGAAGCTTTCTTT. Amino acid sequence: CASSLSSLTEAFF. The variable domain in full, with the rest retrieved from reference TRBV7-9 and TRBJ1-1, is DTGVSQNPRHKITKRGQNVTFRCDPISEHNRLYWYRQTLGQGPEFLTYFQNEAQLEKSRLLSDRFSAERPKGSFSTLEIQRTEQGDSAMYLCASSLSSLTEAFFGQGTRLTVV.